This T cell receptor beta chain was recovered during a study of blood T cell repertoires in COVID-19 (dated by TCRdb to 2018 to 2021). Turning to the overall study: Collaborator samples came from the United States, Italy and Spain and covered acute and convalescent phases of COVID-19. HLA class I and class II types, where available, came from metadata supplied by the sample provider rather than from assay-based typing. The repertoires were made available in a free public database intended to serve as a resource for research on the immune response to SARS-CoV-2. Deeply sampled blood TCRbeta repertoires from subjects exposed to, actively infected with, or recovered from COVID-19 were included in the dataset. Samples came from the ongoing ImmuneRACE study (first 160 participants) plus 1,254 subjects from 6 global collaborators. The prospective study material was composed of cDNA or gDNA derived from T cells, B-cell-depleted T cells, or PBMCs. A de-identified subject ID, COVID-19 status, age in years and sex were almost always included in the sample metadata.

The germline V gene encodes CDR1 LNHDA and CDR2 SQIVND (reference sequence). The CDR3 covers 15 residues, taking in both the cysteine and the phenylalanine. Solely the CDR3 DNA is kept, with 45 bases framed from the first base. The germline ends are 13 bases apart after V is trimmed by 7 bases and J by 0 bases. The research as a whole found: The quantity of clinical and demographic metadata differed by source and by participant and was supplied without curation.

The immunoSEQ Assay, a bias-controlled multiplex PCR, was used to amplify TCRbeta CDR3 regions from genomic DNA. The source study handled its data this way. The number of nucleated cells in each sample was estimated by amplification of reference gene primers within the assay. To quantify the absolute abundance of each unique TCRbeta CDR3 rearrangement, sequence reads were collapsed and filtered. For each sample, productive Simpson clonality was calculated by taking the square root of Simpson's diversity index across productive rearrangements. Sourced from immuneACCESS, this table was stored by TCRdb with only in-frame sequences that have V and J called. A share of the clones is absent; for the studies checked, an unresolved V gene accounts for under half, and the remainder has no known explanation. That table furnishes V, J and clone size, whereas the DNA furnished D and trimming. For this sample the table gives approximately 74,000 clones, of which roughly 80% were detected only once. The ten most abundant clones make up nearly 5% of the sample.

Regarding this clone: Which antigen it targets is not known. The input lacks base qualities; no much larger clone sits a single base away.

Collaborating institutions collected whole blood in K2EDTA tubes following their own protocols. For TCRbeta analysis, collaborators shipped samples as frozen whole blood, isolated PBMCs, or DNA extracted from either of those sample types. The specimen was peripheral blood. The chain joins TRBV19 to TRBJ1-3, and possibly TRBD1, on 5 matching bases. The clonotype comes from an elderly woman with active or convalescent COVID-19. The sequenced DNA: TGTGCCAGTACCCCCCGGACAAACTCTGGAAACACCATATATTTT. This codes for CASTPRTNSGNTIYF. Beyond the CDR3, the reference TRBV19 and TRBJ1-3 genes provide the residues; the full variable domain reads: DGGITQSPKYLFRKEGQNVTLSCEQNLNHDAMYWYRQDPGQGLRLIYYSQIVNDFQKGDIAEGYSVSREKKESFPLTVTSAQKNPTAFYLCASTPRTNSGNTIYFGEGSWLTVV.